These T cell receptor beta chains were read from a single sample in a study of T cells after yellow fever vaccination. TCRdb recomputed calls from the 5' RACE reads with MiXCR, one row per CDR3 protein. The table includes 450,000 to 550,000 distinct CDR3 sequences, 20% to 25% detected once. Sequenced material: PBMCs, taken less than 25 days after the first yellow fever vaccination. The source of these receptors is a man in his late teens or twenties who received the YFV17D yellow fever vaccine. Both conserved end residues are trimmed from each CDR3. Each record gives: CDR3 protein, V gene, clone size, J gene. Not every row has a clone size; where given, it reads once, few, many or a size class.

cdr3_aa: ASSRRTGGVNNEQF; v_call: TRBV6-4; clone_size: .; j_call: TRBJ2-1
cdr3_aa: ASSRSGTGTYEQY; v_call: TRBV5-1; clone_size: .; j_call: TRBJ2-7
cdr3_aa: ASSPTASGANVLT; v_call: TRBV18; clone_size: .; j_call: TRBJ2-6
cdr3_aa: ASSRGRGTYNEQF; v_call: TRBV4-3; clone_size: few; j_call: TRBJ2-1
cdr3_aa: ASRSLRDRGPIETQY; v_call: TRBV12-3/TRBV12-4; clone_size: few; j_call: TRBJ2-5
cdr3_aa: ASSRKTGGLYNEQF; v_call: TRBV9; clone_size: few; j_call: TRBJ2-1
cdr3_aa: SASAWDNEQF; v_call: TRBV20-1; clone_size: .; j_call: TRBJ2-1
cdr3_aa: ASSYRMTYEQY; v_call: TRBV7-2; clone_size: few; j_call: TRBJ2-7
cdr3_aa: ASSTRGGNQPQH; v_call: TRBV7-2; clone_size: few; j_call: TRBJ1-5
cdr3_aa: ASSPSGGQDSPLH; v_call: TRBV4-3; clone_size: .; j_call: TRBJ1-6
cdr3_aa: SADILGVDGYT; v_call: TRBV20-1; clone_size: once; j_call: TRBJ1-2
cdr3_aa: SVKEWAGAGNEQF; v_call: TRBV29-1; clone_size: many; j_call: TRBJ2-1
cdr3_aa: ASSYKQVYEQY; v_call: TRBV6-2/TRBV6-3; clone_size: .; j_call: TRBJ2-7
cdr3_aa: ASSPFLGGQETQY; v_call: TRBV12-3/TRBV12-4; clone_size: .; j_call: TRBJ2-5
cdr3_aa: ASSYPRRQSSNQPQH; v_call: TRBV6-2/TRBV6-3; clone_size: .; j_call: TRBJ1-5